The next 27 T cell receptor beta chains were all read from a single sample in a study of blood T cells in healthy people across ages. The use of a sample-barcoded 5' primer and a J-beta primer mix characterized a second PCR of 7 to 11 cycles. TCRdb itself ran the 5' RACE reads through MiXCR, one entry per CDR3 protein. The sample has some 710,000 distinct CDR3 sequences, over 20% seen once; the top ten hold about 20%. Sequencing input: blood. The receptors were gathered from a man in his sixties or seventies in good health.

This chain links TRBV12-5 with TRBJ1-4, with D possibly matching TRBD1 (5 bases). This CDR3 is 16 amino acids long. The V gene's germline CDR1 is LGHNT and CDR2 FRNRAP. V was clipped by 6 bases and J by 3 bases, with 17 bases between them. The CDR3 DNA reads as TGTGCTAGTGGCCAGCGTCAGAGGGGCCCTAATGAAAAACTGTTTTTT. Translation gives CASGQRQRGPNEKLFF.

The V gene is TRBV6-5, the J gene TRBJ1-2, with 9 bases aligning to TRBD1. V dropped 1 base and J dropped 4; count of bases not matched to a gene: 1. Looked up from germline, CDR1 is MNHEY and CDR2 is SVGAGI. This CDR3 is 14 amino acids long. This CDR3 is CASSYLTGGYGYTF. In DNA, the CDR3 is TGTGCCAGCAGTTACTTGACAGGGGGCTATGGCTACACCTTC.

The chain uses TRBV7-2 and TRBJ2-3, with 8 bases aligning to TRBD2. This CDR3 spans 15 amino acids. With 7 bases clipped from V and 5 bases from J, the junction kept 11 bases outside the gene matches. Germline-derived CDR1 and CDR2 are SGHTA and FQGNSA. CDR3 loop: CASKTPGLGGDTQYF. In DNA form, the CDR3 reads TGTGCCAGCAAAACTCCGGGACTAGGTGGAGATACGCAGTATTTT. The whole variable domain, filled in from reference TRBV7-2 and TRBJ2-3, reads GAGVSQSPSNKVTEKGKDVELRCDPISGHTALYWYRQSLGQGLEFLIYFQGNSAPDKSGLPSDRFSAERTGGSVSTLTIQRTQQEDSAVYLCASKTPGLGGDTQYFGPGTRLTVL.

In its sample, this clonotype was seen a few times. J is TRBJ2-1 and V is TRBV29-1; tentative D call: TRBD2 (5 bases). From germline, CDR1 is SQVTM and CDR2 ANQGSEA. V gave up 5 bases and J gave up 2 bases, with 13 bases separating them. This CDR3 is built from 14 residues. The CDR3 DNA follows: TGCAGCGTTCTTGAGGGAGCTACCTACAATGAGCAGTTCTTC. This codes for CSVLEGATYNEQFF.

This clonotype was recorded a few times. The chain employs TRBV7-8 and TRBJ2-4, with unresolved D. The CDR3 spans 14 residues. Trimming shortened V by 2 bases and J by 7 bases, and 12 bases separated the two germline ends. Per germline, CDR1 SGHVS and CDR2 FQNEAQ. CDR3 region: CASSLLLVGNIQYF. CDR3 DNA: TGTGCCAGCAGCTTATTACTGGTGGGGAACATTCAGTACTTC. Full variable domain (missing parts from reference TRBV7-8 and TRBJ2-4): GAGVSQSPRYKVAKRGQDVALRCDPISGHVSLFWYQQALGQGPEFLTYFQNEAQLDKSGLPSDRFFAERPEGSVSTLKIQRTQQEDSAVYLCASSLLLVGNIQYFGAGTRLSVL.

This clonotype was seen only a few times. The rearrangement uses TRBV18 and TRBJ2-7; the match to TRBD1 covers 7 bases. V shed 0 bases, J shed 6 bases, and the junction held 2 bases outside the gene matches. The CDR3 length is 13 residues. Germline CDR1 KGHSH, CDR2 LQKENI. The CDR3 loop reads CASSPPGQTEQYF. The DNA for the CDR3 is TGTGCCAGCTCACCACCGGGACAGACCGAGCAGTACTTC.

This clonotype was seen more than once but under ten times. V and J are TRBV2 and TRBJ1-6; possible D gene TRBD1, 6 bases. Trimming took off 8 bases at V and 9 bases at J, with 20 bases between the two ends. Looked up from germline, CDR1 is SNHLY and CDR2 is FYNNEI. This CDR3 is built from 15 residues. CDR3 sequence reads: CASRPQDRRSSPLHF. The CDR3 bases are TGTGCCAGCCGACCACAGGACAGAAGGTCTTCACCCCTCCACTTT.

Details on this clonotype: One end of the junction is discordant with germline, which a read error may explain. The chain employs TRBV18 and TRBJ2-4; possible D gene TRBD1, 5 bases. Germline V lookup: CDR1 KGHSH, CDR2 LQKENI. This CDR3 has 16 residues. CDR3 sequence: CASSPIGDSLKNIQYF. The CDR3 bases are TGTGCCAGCTCACCCATAGGAGACAGCCTCAAAAATATTCAGTACTTC.

This sequence joins TRBV20-1 and TRBJ1-2; TRBD1 agrees at 7 bases. Germline CDR1 DFQATT, CDR2 SNEGSKA (reference sequence). The J segment lost 5 bases and the V segment lost 6 bases, leaving 9 bases of the junction unmatched. This CDR3 contains 13 residues. DNA for the CDR3: TGCAGTGCAACCGGAGACAGGGTTTATGGCTACACCTTC. Its translation: CSATGDRVYGYTF.

V is TRBV4-3 and J is TRBJ2-2; 12 nucleotides agree with TRBD2. The CDR3 extends over 15 amino acids. The V gene end was trimmed by 5 bases and the J gene end by 4 bases; junction bases not matched to a gene: 2. Germline V CDR1 and CDR2: LGHNA, YSLEER. In DNA, the CDR3 is TGCGCCAGCAGCGGGACTAGCGGGCCCACCGGGGAGCTGTTTTTT. Residues: CASSGTSGPTGELFF.

The chain recombines TRBV20-1 with TRBJ2-5; TRBD2 agrees at 12 bases. The better agreement between TRBJ2-1 and the DNA end casts doubt on the J call. The length of the CDR3 is 16 residues. Looked up from germline, CDR1 is DFQATT and CDR2 is SNEGSKA (reference sequence). CDR3 DNA sequence: TGCAGTGCTATAAGACTAGCGGGAGTTGCGTCCGATGAGCAGTTCTTC. It encodes CSAIRLAGVASDEQFF.

This clonotype turned up a few times. CDR3 region: CASSQTGGNEKLFF. The DNA of the CDR3 is TGTGCCAGCAGCCAGACAGGGGGTAATGAAAAACTGTTTTTT. V is TRBV6-5 and J is TRBJ1-4; 9 positions match TRBD1. The V segment lost 6 bases and the J segment 4 bases; nucleotides outside the gene matches: 3. Germline V gene data show CDR1 as MNHEY and CDR2 as SVGAGI. The CDR3 consists of 14 residues.

The J gene is TRBJ1-4, the V gene TRBV28; TRBD1 matches 7 bases. The CDR3 is made up of 14 amino acids. V was clipped by 6 bases and J by 8 bases; unmatched bases: 9. Germline V CDR1 and CDR2: MDHEN, SYDVKM. CDR3 residues: CASSRQGVSEKLFF. The CDR3 DNA is TGTGCCAGCAGCAGACAGGGTGTAAGCGAAAAACTGTTTTTT.

The chain combines TRBV28 with TRBJ2-3; D gene uncertain. Germline assignment: CDR1 MDHEN and CDR2 SYDVKM. Trimming pared 10 bases from V and 2 bases from J, leaving 16 bases between. The CDR3 extends over 14 amino acids. CDR3 nucleotide sequence: TGTGCCACCCTCCCGAGCCAGAACACAGATACGCAGTATTTT. It yields the protein CATLPSQNTDTQYF. The variable domain in full, completed from reference TRBV28 and TRBJ2-3, reads DVKVTQSSRYLVKRTGEKVFLECVQDMDHENMFWYRQDPGLGLRLIYFSYDVKMKEKGDIPEGYSVSREKKERFSLILESASTNQTSMYLCATLPSQNTDTQYFGPGTRLTVL.

The CDR3 spells CASSPNPGLEAFF. CDR3 sequence (DNA): TGTGCCAGCAGCCCCAATCCGGGACTTGAAGCTTTCTTT. V is TRBV7-9 and J is TRBJ1-1, with D maybe TRBD1 (5 bases). The germline CDR1 and CDR2 sequences are SEHNR and FQNEAQ (reference sequence). V gave up 5 bases and J gave up 7 bases, with 14 bases separating them. The CDR3 extends over 13 amino acids. Filled out from reference TRBV7-9 and TRBJ1-1, the complete variable domain reads DTGVSQNPRHKITKRGQNVTFRCDPISEHNRLYWYRQTLGQGPEFLTYFQNEAQLEKSRLLSDRFSAERPKGSFSTLEIQRTEQGDSAMYLCASSPNPGLEAFFGQGTRLTVV.

Only one count was recorded for this clonotype. This chain links TRBV12-3 or TRBV12-4 with TRBJ2-2, with D perhaps TRBD2 (5 bases). V dropped 6 bases and J dropped 5 bases, with 10 bases sitting between them. The CDR3 spans 13 residues. CDR3 DNA sequence: TGTGCCAGCAGGTACCGGGAAACCGGGGAGCTGTTTTTT. Protein: CASRYRETGELFF.

This clonotype was seen a handful of times. The chain has TRBV7-9 and TRBJ1-5; tentative D call: TRBD1 (6 bases). The CDR3 has 16 residues. Trimming stripped 7 bases from V and 4 bases from J, with 20 bases between. The germline gives CDR1 SEHNR, CDR2 FQNEAQ (reference sequence). CDR3 region: CASNPLGGTNNQPQHF. For the CDR3, the DNA is TGTGCCAGCAACCCTCTTGGTGGGACAAATAATCAGCCCCAGCATTTT.

The chain combines TRBV12-3 or TRBV12-4 with TRBJ2-4; D gene uncertain. Trimming took 3 bases from V and 0 from J, leaving 12 bases between them. The CDR3 has 16 amino acids. The CDR3 nucleotides read TGTGCCAGCAGTTTCTCGACAAAACTAGCCAAAAACATTCAGTACTTC. Translated, it gives CASSFSTKLAKNIQYF.

This CDR3 reads CASSPSDGGLYNEQFF. The CDR3 DNA sequence: TGTGCCAGCAGTCCGTCCGATGGGGGGTTGTACAATGAGCAGTTCTTC. The chain recombines TRBV12-3 or TRBV12-4 with TRBJ2-1, with a tentative D call TRBD2 (6 bases). The CDR3 sequence is 16 residues long. The V gene lost 5 bases and the J gene lost 4 bases, with 18 bases spanning the gap.

A single count supports this clonotype. The gene calls are TRBV15 and TRBJ1-4, with 8 nucleotides matching TRBD1. CDR3 length: 15 amino acids. The V gene end was trimmed by 8 bases and the J gene end by 3 bases; junction bases not matched to a gene: 8. CDR1 is LNHNV and CDR2 is YYDKDF in the germline V gene (reference sequence). CDR3 sequence reads: CATSQGARANEKLFF. As DNA, the CDR3 is TGTGCCACCTCCCAGGGGGCGCGAGCTAATGAAAAACTGTTTTTT. The full variable domain, its missing parts supplied by reference TRBV15 and TRBJ1-4, is DAMVIQNPRYQVTQFGKPVTLSCSQTLNHNVMYWYQQKSSQAPKLLFHYYDKDFNNEADTPDNFQSRRPNTSFCFLDIRSPGLGDTAMYLCATSQGARANEKLFFGSGTQLSVL.

This clonotype has a handful of counts. The chain combines TRBV7-8 with TRBJ2-5, with D perhaps TRBD2 (6 bases). The DNA end is more similar to TRBJ2-1, so the J call may be wrong. This CDR3 has 15 amino acids. Germline V gene data show CDR1 as SGHVS and CDR2 as FQNEAQ. As DNA, the CDR3 is TGTGCCAGCAGCTTAAAGGAGGCAGGAGGGAATGAGCAGTTCTTC. This codes for CASSLKEAGGNEQFF.

This clonotype was seen a few times. The V and J genes are TRBV14 and TRBJ2-3, with D uncertain. CDR3 size: 15 residues. The V end was cut by 1 base, the J end by 5 bases, with 13 bases between. Germline loops: CDR1 SGHDN, CDR2 FVKESK. The CDR3 spells CASSQGRPSRDTQYF. DNA of the CDR3: TGTGCCAGCAGCCAAGGAAGGCCCTCGAGAGATACGCAGTATTTT.

The chain couples TRBV10-2 to TRBJ1-1; tentative D call: TRBD1 (5 bases). The CDR3 extends over 14 amino acids. Germline assignment: CDR1 WSHSY and CDR2 SAAADI. V was clipped by 4 bases and J by 3 bases, with 12 bases between them. For the CDR3, the DNA is TGCGCCAGCAGTGTCGGGGGGGGAGACACTGAAGCTTTCTTT. This translates into CASSVGGGDTEAFF.

The V and J genes are TRBV12-3 or TRBV12-4 and TRBJ2-1; D remains unclear. This CDR3 region has 12 residues. V was trimmed by 4 bases and J by 10 bases, leaving 11 bases between them. The CDR3 is CASSSDGREQFF. CDR3 DNA: TGTGCCAGCAGTTCGGACGGTCGGGAGCAGTTCTTC.

This clonotype was detected a few times. The chain has TRBV20-1 and TRBJ2-1; 10 bases fit TRBD2. The V gene's germline CDR1 is DFQATT and CDR2 SNEGSKA (reference sequence). This CDR3 region has 13 residues. V was pared by 6 bases and J by 7 bases, with 6 bases of the junction left unmatched. The CDR3 here is CSAPKTSGNEQFF. As DNA, the CDR3 is TGCAGTGCCCCAAAGACTAGCGGGAATGAGCAGTTCTTC.

The V and J genes are TRBV25-1 and TRBJ2-1, with 8 bases aligning to TRBD1. The J call may be incorrect, as the DNA end agrees better with TRBJ2-5. The CDR3 covers 16 residues. Germline V CDR1 and CDR2: MGHDK, SYGVNS. CDR3 in amino acids: CASSASSRGRRETQYF. The CDR3 nucleotides read TGTGCCAGCAGTGCTTCTTCCAGGGGGCGGAGGGAGACCCAGTACTTC.

The chain employs TRBV5-6 and TRBJ2-3; D could derive from TRBD1 or TRBD2 (5 bases each). V lost 2 bases, J lost 14 bases, and 27 bases lay in between. In germline, CDR1 is SGHDT, CDR2 YYEEEE. The CDR3 is made up of 16 amino acids. The CDR3 is CASSFFGPSKRDQMYF. CDR3 DNA: TGTGCCAGCAGCTTTTTTGGACCCTCAAAGAGGGACCAGATGTATTTT.